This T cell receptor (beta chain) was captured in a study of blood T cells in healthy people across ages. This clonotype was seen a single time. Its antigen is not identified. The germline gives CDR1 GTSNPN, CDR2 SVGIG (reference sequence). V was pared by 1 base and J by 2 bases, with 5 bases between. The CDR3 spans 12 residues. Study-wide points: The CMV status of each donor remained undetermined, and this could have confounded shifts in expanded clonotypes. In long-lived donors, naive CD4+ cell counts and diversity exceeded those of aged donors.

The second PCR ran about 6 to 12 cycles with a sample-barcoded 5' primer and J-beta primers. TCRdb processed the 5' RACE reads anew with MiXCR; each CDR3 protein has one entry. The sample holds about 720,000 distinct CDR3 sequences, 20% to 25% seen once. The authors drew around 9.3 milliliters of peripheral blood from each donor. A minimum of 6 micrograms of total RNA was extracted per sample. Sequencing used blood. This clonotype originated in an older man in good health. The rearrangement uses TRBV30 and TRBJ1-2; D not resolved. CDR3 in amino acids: CAWSGPNYGYTF. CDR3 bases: TGTGCCTGGAGTGGTCCGAACTATGGCTACACCTTC. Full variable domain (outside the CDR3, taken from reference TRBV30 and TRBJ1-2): SQTIHQWPATLVQPVGSPLSLECTVEGTSNPNLYWYRQAAGRGLQLLFYSVGIGQISSEVPQNLSASRPQDRQFILSSKKLLLSDSGFYLCAWSGPNYGYTFGSGTRLTVV.